This T cell receptor beta chain was retrieved from a study of post-analysis software for immune sequencing data. Overall study: Secondary progressive, relapsing-remitting and progressive-relapsing multiple sclerosis were among the included disease courses.

To note about this clonotype: Its matching antigen is unknown.

Unique molecular identifiers featured in each of the TCR beta cDNA libraries. From around 1 to 10 million T cells, 500,000 or so cDNA molecules were obtained. TCRdb re-called the PCR reads through MiXCR, storing one row per CDR3 protein. This table has roughly 670,000 distinct CDR3 sequences, roughly three fifths appearing once. The ends were cut back, 3 bases at V and 8 bases at J, with 11 bases in the middle. The CDR3 covers 13 residues. Looked up from germline, CDR1 is MNHEY and CDR2 is SMNVEV (reference sequence). Study-level points and caveats: F-measure co-clustering was strong for batch-matched samples. Multiple sclerosis was associated with a significant reduction in normalized Chao1 diversity relative to controls. TRBV5-6, TRBV5-1 and TRBV20-1 belonged to a set of a handful of TRBV segments that were more frequent in patients than controls.

Sequenced input: blood. The clonotype comes from a girl between 2 and 10 years old with multiple sclerosis. The chain joins TRBV27 to TRBJ2-1; possibly TRBD2 for D (6 bases). In DNA form, the CDR3 reads TGTGCCAGCAGTTTTGGAGGGCCGGATGAGCAGTTCTTC. Amino acids: CASSFGGPDEQFF.